The 21 T cell receptor beta chains given below trace back to one sample, sequenced in a study of blood T cell repertoires in COVID-19. Data came from immunoSEQ multiplex PCR; TCRdb stores just in-frame clones and leaves some out. The sample includes roughly 60,000 clones, 90% to 95% seen only once; the top ten take about 4.6%. Specimen: peripheral blood. The receptors come from a man aged 50 to 59 with active COVID-19.

This chain uses TRBV20-1 with TRBJ1-5; possible D gene TRBD1, 5 bases. Trimming removed 3 bases at V and 2 bases at J, with 20 bases between. CDR3 length: 17 residues. The germline gives CDR1 DFQATT, CDR2 SNEGSKA (reference sequence). The CDR3 spells CSASERQGSDGNQPQHF. Written as DNA, the CDR3 is TGCAGTGCTAGTGAGCGGCAGGGCTCGGACGGCAATCAGCCCCAGCATTTT.

V usage is TRBV5-4 and J usage is TRBJ2-7; 10 bases line up with TRBD2. Germline CDR1 is SGHNT and CDR2 is YYREEE (reference sequence). The V and J ends lost 4 bases and 5 bases, in that order; junction bases with no gene match: 15. The CDR3 loop spans 17 amino acids. This chain's CDR3 is CASSPGMGVLAGDEQYF. CDR3 bases: TGTGCCAGCAGCCCGGGTATGGGAGTCCTAGCGGGAGACGAGCAGTACTTC.

V is TRBV28 and J is TRBJ2-2; no reliable D call. The CDR3 is 14 residues long. Trimming shortened V by 7 bases and J by 3 bases, and 12 bases separated the two germline ends. In germline, CDR1 is MDHEN, CDR2 SYDVKM. The CDR3: CASTHRADTGELFF. As DNA, the CDR3 is TGTGCCAGCACCCATCGTGCGGACACCGGGGAGCTGTTTTTT.

The chain couples TRBV11-2 to TRBJ2-5; D perhaps matches TRBD2 (6 bases). This CDR3 has 14 amino acids. Trimming removed 1 base at V and 2 bases at J, with 8 bases between. Germline V CDR1 and CDR2: SGHAT, FQNNGV. CDR3 region: CASSLGAGQETQYF. The DNA of the CDR3 is TGTGCCAGCAGCTTAGGTGCGGGGCAAGAGACCCAGTACTTC.

Written as DNA, the CDR3 is TGCAGCGTTGTGGGGGCTACCGACGGACAGGGTTTTCCCACAGATACGCAGTATTTT. This codes for CSVVGATDGQGFPTDTQYF. The chain couples TRBV29-1 to TRBJ2-3, with 8 positions matching TRBD1. The germline CDR1 and CDR2 sequences are SQVTM and ANQGSEA. The CDR3 runs 19 residues. V shed 4 bases and J 2 bases; nucleotides not matched to a gene: 20.

This clone was counted between two and nine times. The CDR3 region is CASSQTGTDNQPQHF. In DNA form, the CDR3 reads TGTGCCAGCAGCCAAACCGGGACAGACAATCAGCCCCAGCATTTT. The chain carries TRBV4-2 and TRBJ1-5; 7 bases are a match to TRBD1. The CDR3 has 15 residues. Germline V lookup: CDR1 LGHNA, CDR2 YNFKEQ. V lost 2 bases, J lost 3 bases, and 4 bases stayed unmatched.

CDR3 in DNA: TGTGCCAGCAGCATGCAAGCGGGGCTGGGGAGCTTGGATCAGCCCCAGCATTTT. Translated, it gives CASSMQAGLGSLDQPQHF. The rearrangement uses TRBV28 and TRBJ1-5, with a weak D call TRBD1 (5 bases). V lost 6 bases and J lost 5, with 26 bases in between. Germline-derived CDR1 and CDR2 are MDHEN and SYDVKM. The CDR3 length is 18 residues.

This CDR3 is CASSETPGQGAEEQYF. CDR3 sequence (DNA): TGTGCCAGCAGTGAGACCCCGGGACAGGGGGCGGAGGAGCAGTACTTC. This chain joins TRBV6-1 and TRBJ2-7; 12 positions match TRBD1. Trimming at V came to 3 bases and at J to 7 bases, leaving 10 bases not matched to a gene. CDR1 is MNHNS and CDR2 is SASEGT in the germline V gene. The CDR3 totals 16 residues.

The chain recombines TRBV5-5 with TRBJ2-6, with 7 bases aligning to TRBD1. CDR3 length: 16 residues. The germline gives CDR1 SGHKS, CDR2 YYEKEE (reference sequence). V was pared by 2 bases and J by 4 bases, with 6 bases of the junction left unmatched. CDR3 region: CASSFIGGAGANVLTF. In DNA form, the CDR3 reads TGTGCCAGCAGCTTCATAGGGGGCGCCGGGGCCAACGTCCTGACTTTC.

J is TRBJ1-3 and V is TRBV28; D gene unclear. There are 14 residues in the CDR3. V gave up 5 bases and J gave up 2 bases, with 10 bases separating them. Germline V gene sequence: CDR1 MDHEN, CDR2 SYDVKM. CDR3 DNA sequence: TGTGCCAGCAGTCTCGGGAACCCTGGAAACACCATATATTTT. Translated: CASSLGNPGNTIYF.

This chain connects TRBV18 to TRBJ1-4, with 7 positions matching TRBD1. Unmatched junction bases numbered 5, after V lost 1 base and J lost 0 bases. Germline V gene sequence: CDR1 KGHSH, CDR2 LQKENI. This CDR3 has 17 residues. CDR3: CASSPLGQASTNEKLFF. CDR3 nucleotide sequence: TGTGCCAGCTCACCACTCGGACAGGCCTCAACTAATGAAAAACTGTTTTTT.

The chain uses TRBV5-1 and TRBJ2-3, with D unclear. The V end lost 4 bases, the J end lost 3 bases, and 12 bases lay between the germline ends. In germline, CDR1 is SGHRS, CDR2 YFSETQ. The CDR3 loop spans 14 amino acids. The CDR3 is CASSPLVETDTQYF. The DNA of the CDR3 is TGCGCCAGCAGCCCCCTGGTAGAAACAGATACGCAGTATTTT.

This clone was seen only a few times. The chain combines TRBV30 with TRBJ1-2; TRBD1 might be the D (5 bases). Germline CDR1 reads GTSNPN; CDR2 reads SVGIG (reference sequence). Trimming shortened V by 4 bases and J by 2 bases, and 5 bases separated the two germline ends. There are 11 residues in the CDR3. CDR3 residues: CAWTGNYGYTF. CDR3 in DNA: TGTGCCTGGACAGGGAACTATGGCTACACCTTC.

In its sample, this clone was seen once. CDR3 sequence (DNA): TGTGCCAGCAGCCCAGGACTGTACACCGGGGAGCTGTTTTTT. The encoded protein is CASSPGLYTGELFF. This sequence joins TRBV11-2 and TRBJ2-2, with D possibly being TRBD2 (5 bases). Deletions cut 5 bases from V and 3 bases from J, with 10 bases between. The CDR3 loop spans 14 amino acids. Germline V gene sequence: CDR1 SGHAT, CDR2 FQNNGV. Full variable domain (rest looked up from reference TRBV11-2 and TRBJ2-2): EAGVAQSPRYKIIEKRQSVAFWCNPISGHATLYWYQQILGQGPKLLIQFQNNGVVDDSQLPKDRFSAERLKGVDSTLKIQPAKLEDSAVYLCASSPGLYTGELFFGEGSRLTVL.

The chain is built from TRBV7-2 and TRBJ2-2; 12 bases fit TRBD2. V lost 5 bases, J lost 3 bases, and 10 bases stayed unmatched. Germline values: CDR1 SGHTA, CDR2 FQGNSA. This CDR3 region has 18 residues. The chain's CDR3 is CASSPRSGLAGHTGELFF. The CDR3 coding sequence is TGTGCCAGCAGCCCGAGAAGCGGACTAGCGGGACACACCGGGGAGCTGTTTTTT. The variable domain in full, completed from reference TRBV7-2 and TRBJ2-2, reads GAGVSQSPSNKVTEKGKDVELRCDPISGHTALYWYRQSLGQGLEFLIYFQGNSAPDKSGLPSDRFSAERTGGSVSTLTIQRTQQEDSAVYLCASSPRSGLAGHTGELFFGEGSRLTVL.

V gene TRBV10-1 combines with J gene TRBJ2-3, with TRBD1 matching over 7 bases. V lost 0 bases and J lost 0; bases outside the gene matches: 3. The CDR3 is 16 amino acids. Germline-derived CDR1 and CDR2 are WNHNN and SYGVQD (reference sequence). The CDR3 protein is CASSESTGPSTDTQYF. CDR3 nucleotides: TGCGCCAGCAGTGAGTCGACAGGGCCGAGCACAGATACGCAGTATTTT.

The chain has TRBV27 and TRBJ2-7; D is unresolved. CDR3 length: 15 amino acids. V was cut by 5 bases and J by 0 bases, with 14 bases left in between. CDR1 and CDR2 (germline): MNHEY, SMNVEV (reference sequence). CDR3 in DNA: TGTGCCAGCAGTCCACGACACCGCGTCTCCTACGAGCAGTACTTC. Translating it yields CASSPRHRVSYEQYF.

This chain connects TRBV15 to TRBJ2-7; a possible D gene is TRBD2 (6 bases). Germline CDR1 and CDR2: LNHNV and YYDKDF (reference sequence). Trimming removed 4 bases at V and 4 bases at J, with 14 bases between. This CDR3 is 14 amino acids long. The chain's CDR3 is CATSMTRDSYEQYF. The CDR3 DNA reads TGTGCCACCAGCATGACCCGGGACTCTTACGAGCAGTACTTC.

The V call is TRBV21-1, the J call TRBJ1-1; TRBD1 reflects the table's D call only, with no check against the DNA. TRBV21-1 is designated a pseudogene. The CDR3 is 15 residues long. The CDR3 region has the DNA TGTGCCAGCAGCGTCCGAAGGCCCCAGGGCACTGAAGCTTTCTTT. It yields the protein CASSVRRPQGTEAFF.

This chain links TRBV7-3 with TRBJ2-3, with TRBD1 as a possible D gene (5 bases). This CDR3 region has 15 residues. The V gene lost 1 base and the J gene lost 1 base, with 9 bases spanning the gap. Germline V lookup: CDR1 SGHTA, CDR2 FQGTGA. The CDR3 DNA follows: TGTGCCAGCAGCTTAATGCAGGGCGGCACAGATACGCAGTATTTT. Encoded protein: CASSLMQGGTDTQYF.

The genes are TRBV5-1 and TRBJ2-2; 8 bases are a match to TRBD1. The CDR3 sequence is 15 residues long. Germline lookup yields CDR1 SGHRS and CDR2 YFSETQ. Trimming took 4 bases from V and 1 from J; bases not matched to a gene: 3. This chain's CDR3 is CASSPDRENTGELFF. The CDR3 DNA sequence: TGCGCCAGCAGCCCGGACAGGGAGAACACCGGGGAGCTGTTTTTT.